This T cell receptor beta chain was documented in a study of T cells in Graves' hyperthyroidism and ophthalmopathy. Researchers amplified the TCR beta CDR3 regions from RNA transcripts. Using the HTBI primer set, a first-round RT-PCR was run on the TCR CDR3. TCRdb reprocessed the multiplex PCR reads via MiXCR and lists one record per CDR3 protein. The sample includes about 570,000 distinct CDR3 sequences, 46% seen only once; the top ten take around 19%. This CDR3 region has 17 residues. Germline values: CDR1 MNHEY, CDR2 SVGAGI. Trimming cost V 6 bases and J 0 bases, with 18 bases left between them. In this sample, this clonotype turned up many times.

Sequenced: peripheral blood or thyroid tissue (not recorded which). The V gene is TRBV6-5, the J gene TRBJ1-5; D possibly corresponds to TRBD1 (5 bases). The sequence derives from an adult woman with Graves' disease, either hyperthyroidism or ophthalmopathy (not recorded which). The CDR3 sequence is CASSKGVWGYSNQPQHF. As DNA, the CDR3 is TGTGCCAGCAGCAAAGGGGTGTGGGGATATAGCAATCAGCCCCAGCATTTT.